The entry below describes one T cell receptor beta chain. Antigen unknown. The same CDR3 is also encoded by other DNA sequences in this sample. This sample stems from a study of shared clonotypes between healthy human individuals. Overall study context: Each donor's CD8 memory used one plate, CD8 naive two, each CD4 subset three. Study-level points and caveats: Enrolling few donors narrowed the genetic and exposure-history diversity that was represented.

Assay used: immunoSEQ multiplex PCR; TCRdb lists only in-frame clones, some missing. Of some 300,000 clones in the sample, 73% were seen once. Looked up from germline, CDR1 is SGHDT and CDR2 is YYEEEE. V was clipped by 4 bases and J by 1 base, with 2 bases between them. CDR3 length: 12 residues. This chain links TRBV5-6 with TRBJ2-2; no reliable D call. This sequence was found in a man younger than 40 in good health. Material: memory CD4+ T cells sorted from blood. Subset indicated: CD45RA-negative fraction. The CDR3 spells CASSRNTGELFF. The CDR3 nucleotides read TGTGCCAGCAGCCGGAACACCGGGGAGCTGTTTTTT. The full variable domain, rest sourced from reference TRBV5-6 and TRBJ2-2, is DAGVTQSPTHLIKTRGQQVTLRCSPKSGHDTVSWYQQALGQGPQFIFQYYEEEERQRGNFPDRFSGHQFPNYSSELNVNALLLGDSALYLCASSRNTGELFFGEGSRLTVL.